This T cell receptor (beta chain) was recorded in a study of blood T cells in healthy people across ages. Overall study results and limits: Both higher diversity and more naive CD4+ cells marked long-lived donors when set against aged donors. When one million T cells were used, diversity estimates were thought to be underestimates.

A word on this clonotype: Its antigen is currently unknown.

This CDR3 is built from 15 residues. Germline V gene data show CDR1 as SGHKS and CDR2 as YYEKEE (reference sequence). Deletions cut 4 bases from V and 0 bases from J, with 13 bases between. A J-beta primer mix and a sample-barcoded 5' primer were used in a second PCR of about 7 to 11 cycles. TCRdb re-analysed the 5' RACE reads in MiXCR, keeping a single row per CDR3 protein. The sample records hundreds of thousands of distinct CDR3 sequences, under 30% being singletons. This sample was shared with a second study, whose subject was T cells of mothers and their children.

The rearrangement links TRBV5-5 to TRBJ1-1; D might be TRBD1 (6 bases). The receptor comes from a boy younger than 18 in good health. The sample consisted of blood. The CDR3 coding sequence is TGTGCCAGCAGCCTACGGACAGCTCTGAACACTGAAGCTTTCTTT. This translates into CASSLRTALNTEAFF.